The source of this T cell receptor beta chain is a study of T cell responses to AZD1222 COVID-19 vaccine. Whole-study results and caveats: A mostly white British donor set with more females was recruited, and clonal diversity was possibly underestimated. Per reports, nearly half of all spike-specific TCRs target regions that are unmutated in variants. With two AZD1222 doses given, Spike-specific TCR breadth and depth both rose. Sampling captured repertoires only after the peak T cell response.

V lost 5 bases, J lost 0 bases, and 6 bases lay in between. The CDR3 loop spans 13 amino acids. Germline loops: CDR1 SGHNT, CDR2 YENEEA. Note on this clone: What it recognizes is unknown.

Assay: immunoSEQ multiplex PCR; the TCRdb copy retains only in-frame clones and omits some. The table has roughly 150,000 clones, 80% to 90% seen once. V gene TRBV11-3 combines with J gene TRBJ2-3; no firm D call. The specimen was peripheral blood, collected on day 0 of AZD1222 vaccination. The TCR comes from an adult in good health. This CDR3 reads CASSADSTDTQYF. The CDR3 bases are TGTGCCAGCAGCGCTGACAGCACAGATACGCAGTATTTT.